A single sample is the source of the 18 T cell receptor beta chains below, sequenced in a study of Ad26.COV2.S vaccination and SARS-CoV-2 variants. Profiled with immunoSEQ multiplex PCR; TCRdb holds only in-frame clones, not every one. This sample has over 110,000 clones, with roughly 85% found just once. The sequences come from peripheral blood, collected after recovery from COVID-19. The receptors originated from a human donor who had recovered from COVID-19.

Details on this clone: Additional DNA sequences in this sample encode the identical CDR3. The rearrangement uses TRBV20-1 and TRBJ2-3; D call uncertain. V lost 3 bases, J lost 3 bases, and 7 bases lay in between. Germline CDR1 and CDR2: DFQATT and SNEGSKA (reference sequence). This CDR3 region has 12 residues. The CDR3 DNA is TGCAGTGCTAGTTTGGGGACAGATACGCAGTATTTT. Amino acids: CSASLGTDTQYF.

J is TRBJ2-7 and V is TRBV28; tentatively, D is TRBD1 (5 bases). The V gene lost 5 bases and the J gene lost 1 base, with 12 bases spanning the gap. The germline V gene encodes CDR1 MDHEN and CDR2 SYDVKM. This CDR3 has 14 amino acids. This CDR3 is CASSLQGISYEQYF. For the CDR3, the DNA is TGTGCCAGCAGTCTTCAGGGTATTTCCTACGAGCAGTACTTC.

This clone was counted only a few times. The chain combines TRBV7-9 with TRBJ2-2; D gene uncertain. The CDR3 is 13 amino acids. With 2 bases removed from V and 7 bases from J, the gap between germline ends came to 8 bases. CDR1 and CDR2 from the germline V gene are SEHNR and FQNEAQ (reference sequence). CDR3 nucleotide sequence: TGTGCCAGCAGCTTAACTGAAGTCGGGGAGCTGTTTTTT. As protein: CASSLTEVGELFF.

The chain employs TRBV11-2 and TRBJ1-1; no clear D. V lost 6 bases and J lost 1, with 18 bases in between. Germline assignment: CDR1 SGHAT and CDR2 FQNNGV. The CDR3 runs to 16 residues. The CDR3 sequence is CASSSGVGEGNTEAFF. CDR3 sequence (DNA): TGTGCCAGCAGTTCGGGCGTGGGAGAGGGGAACACTGAAGCTTTCTTT.

This clone has a single count. The chain links TRBV28 to TRBJ2-3, with 12 bases lining up with TRBD2. This CDR3 contains 16 residues. The germline V gene has CDR1 MDHEN and CDR2 SYDVKM. The ends lost 6 bases at V and 2 bases at J; junction bases unmatched: 6. The chain's CDR3 is CASSTRTSGDTDTQYF. The CDR3 nucleotides are TGTGCCAGCAGCACTCGGACTAGCGGGGACACAGATACGCAGTATTTT.

This clone turned up a few times. This chain connects TRBV4-3 to TRBJ1-6, with a tentative D call TRBD1 (5 bases). Germline CDR1 is LGHNA and CDR2 is YSLEER. There are 14 residues in the CDR3. Trimming left V 5 bases short and J 5 bases short, with 10 bases between. In DNA, the CDR3 is TGCGCCAGCAGCAGGGGAGGTAATAATTCACCCCTCCACTTT. It translates to CASSRGGNNSPLHF.

The CDR3 here is CASSYSRDSNQPQHF. As DNA, the CDR3 is TGTGCCAGCAGTTACTCGAGGGATAGCAATCAGCCCCAGCATTTT. The chain is built from TRBV6-2 or TRBV6-3 and TRBJ1-5; no clear D. The ends were cut back, 0 bases at V and 0 bases at J, with 6 bases in the middle. The CDR3 has 15 residues. CDR1 is MNHEY, CDR2 SVGEGT, per germline.

This chain links TRBV6-5 with TRBJ1-2; TRBD1 is a possible D gene (6 bases). The CDR3 covers 15 residues. The germline V gene has CDR1 MNHEY and CDR2 SVGAGI. Trimming stripped 8 bases from V and 2 bases from J, with 18 bases between. CDR3: CASRRQVDFNYGYTF. CDR3 nucleotide sequence: TGTGCCAGCCGACGACAGGTAGACTTCAACTATGGCTACACCTTC.

This clone has just one count. The chain employs TRBV15 and TRBJ2-1; no definite D call. The germline V gene has CDR1 LNHNV and CDR2 YYDKDF (reference sequence). V shed 2 bases and J shed 10 bases, with 12 bases lying between them. The CDR3 runs to 13 residues. The CDR3 here is CATSRTAVMEQFF. In DNA, the CDR3 is TGTGCCACCAGCAGAACGGCCGTCATGGAGCAGTTCTTC. Full variable domain (missing parts from reference TRBV15 and TRBJ2-1): DAMVIQNPRYQVTQFGKPVTLSCSQTLNHNVMYWYQQKSSQAPKLLFHYYDKDFNNEADTPDNFQSRRPNTSFCFLDIRSPGLGDTAMYLCATSRTAVMEQFFGPGTRLTVL.

The count of this clone is one. The gene calls are TRBV7-9 and TRBJ2-7; the D is unclear. CDR1 and CDR2 (germline): SEHNR, FQNEAQ (reference sequence). This CDR3 has 15 residues. Trimming removed 1 base from V and 0 bases from J, with 10 bases in between. Written as DNA, the CDR3 is TGTGCCAGCAGCTTAGGGTCAGTTTCCTCCTACGAGCAGTACTTC. It encodes CASSLGSVSSYEQYF.

The V and J genes are TRBV4-3 and TRBJ2-5; D gene ambiguous. Germline V lookup: CDR1 LGHNA, CDR2 YSLEER. The CDR3 spans 14 residues. Trimming removed 0 bases from V and 9 bases from J, with 14 bases in between. The CDR3 protein is CASSQDFQPVAQYF. The CDR3 DNA follows: TGCGCCAGCAGCCAAGATTTTCAGCCAGTGGCCCAGTACTTC.

The V gene is TRBV6-5, the J gene TRBJ2-5; TRBD2 is a possible D gene (5 bases). The CDR3 spans 14 residues. V was clipped by 2 bases and J by 4 bases, with 11 bases between them. CDR1 MNHEY and CDR2 SVGAGI come from the germline V gene. DNA of the CDR3: TGTGCCAGCAGTTACAGTGAGGGTGGAGAGACCCAGTACTTC. Translating it yields CASSYSEGGETQYF.

V and J are TRBV9 and TRBJ2-1; 7 nucleotides line up with TRBD1. The V gene end was trimmed by 3 bases and the J gene end by 4 bases; junction bases not matched to a gene: 10. CDR3 length: 16 residues. Per the germline V gene, CDR1 is SGDLS and CDR2 is YYNGEE. CDR3 residues: CASSAGGNGAYNEQFF. DNA of the CDR3: TGTGCCAGCAGCGCAGGGGGAAACGGGGCTTACAATGAGCAGTTCTTC.

The genes are TRBV3-1 (or the pseudogene TRBV3-2) and TRBJ1-1; D is uncertain. Germline V gene sequence: CDR1 LGHDT, CDR2 YNNKEL (reference sequence). V gave up 5 bases and J gave up 9 bases, with 13 bases separating them. The CDR3 loop spans 12 amino acids. The chain's CDR3 is CASSSTGGQAFF. For the CDR3, the DNA is TGTGCCAGCAGCTCTACTGGAGGGCAAGCTTTCTTT.

The chain has TRBV10-2 and TRBJ2-7; 10 nucleotides align to TRBD2. Germline V gene data show CDR1 as WSHSY and CDR2 as SAAADI. This CDR3 spans 14 amino acids. The trim removed 8 bases at V and 3 bases at J, leaving 7 bases unmatched. The CDR3 sequence: CASFSGGPHYEQYF. CDR3 bases: TGCGCCAGCTTTAGCGGGGGGCCTCACTACGAGCAGTACTTC.

V usage is TRBV10-2 and J usage is TRBJ2-7, with D hard to call. Germline CDR1 and CDR2: WSHSY and SAAADI. The CDR3 covers 10 residues. Trimming left V 7 bases short and J 5 bases short, with 6 bases between. Here the CDR3 reads CASKEDEQYF. CDR3 bases: TGCGCCAGCAAAGAGGACGAGCAGTACTTC.

This sequence joins TRBV5-1 and TRBJ2-5, with D perhaps matching TRBD1 (6 bases). V was trimmed by 1 base and J by 5 bases, leaving 9 bases between them. Germline V lookup: CDR1 SGHRS, CDR2 YFSETQ. CDR3 length equals 13 residues. The CDR3 sequence is CASSLSGVETQYF. For the CDR3, the DNA is TGCGCCAGCAGCTTGTCAGGGGTTGAGACCCAGTACTTC.

The chain is built from TRBV28 and TRBJ1-2; TRBD1 matches at 11 bases. Germline V gene data show CDR1 as MDHEN and CDR2 as SYDVKM. V gave up 6 bases and J gave up 0 bases; unmatched junction bases: 6. The CDR3 covers 16 residues. CDR3 nucleotides: TGTGCCAGCAGCCCGGGACAGGGGGGGGCTAACTATGGCTACACCTTC. Protein: CASSPGQGGANYGYTF.